The 13 T cell receptor beta chains in this list originate from one sample, sequenced in a study of PD-1 blockade in mismatch repair-deficient tumors. The protocol was immunoSEQ multiplex PCR, while the TCRdb copy is restricted to in-frame clones and leaves out a portion. This table has around 38,000 clones, more than 75% appearing once. The source was peripheral blood, collected 4 weeks after starting pembrolizumab. Source of these receptors: an adult with mismatch repair-deficient cancer.

V is TRBV30 and J is TRBJ2-5; D unresolved. CDR1 and CDR2 from the germline V gene are GTSNPN and SVGIG (reference sequence). This CDR3 has 16 residues. The DNA for the CDR3 is TGTCCTCAAACAACCGGACCGAAGTCGTACCAAGAGACCCAGTACTTC. Its protein is CPQTTGPKSYQETQYF.

This clone appeared a single time. The CDR3 nucleotides read TGCGCCAGCAGCCAAGCGGACAGTAACTATGGCTACACCTTC. Residues: CASSQADSNYGYTF. The rearrangement joins TRBV4-1 to TRBJ1-2; maybe TRBD1 (6 bases). V shed 1 base and J shed 1 base, with 7 bases lying between them. CDR1 is MGHRA and CDR2 is YSYEKL in the germline V gene. The CDR3 extends over 14 amino acids.

The gene calls are TRBV19 and TRBJ1-2; D is unclear. V dropped 5 bases and J dropped 5 bases, with 21 bases sitting between them. Germline lookup yields CDR1 LNHDA and CDR2 SQIVND (reference sequence). The CDR3 runs 16 residues. This CDR3 is CASSPNLGRTGYGYTF. CDR3 bases: TGTGCCAGTAGTCCAAACCTAGGACGGACTGGTTATGGCTACACCTTC.

V is TRBV5-4 and J is TRBJ2-1; the match to TRBD2 covers 11 bases. This CDR3 comprises 17 residues. Germline V gives CDR1 SGHNT, CDR2 YYREEE (reference sequence). V was pared by 0 bases and J by 4 bases, with 6 bases of the junction left unmatched. CDR3 nucleotides: TGTGCCAGCAGCTTGGCCTTAGCGGGAGGGTTTTACAATGAGCAGTTCTTC. Its translation is CASSLALAGGFYNEQFF.

The chain recombines TRBV4-3 with TRBJ2-1; TRBD2 might be the D (6 bases). Germline CDR1 reads LGHNA; CDR2 reads YSLEER. This CDR3 comprises 18 residues. V was cut by 1 base and J by 0 bases, with 16 bases left in between. The CDR3 spells CASSQGGASDRSYNEQFF. CDR3 DNA sequence: TGCGCCAGCAGCCAAGGTGGGGCTAGCGACCGCTCCTACAATGAGCAGTTCTTC.

There are a few counts of this clone. Here the CDR3 DNA reads TGTGCCAGCAGTCCCCTAGCGGGAGGCTACGAGCAGTACTTC. This translates into CASSPLAGGYEQYF. The V and J genes are TRBV14 and TRBJ2-7; 11 nucleotides match TRBD2. The CDR3 is made up of 14 amino acids. Germline CDR1 and CDR2: SGHDN and FVKESK. With V trimmed by 6 bases and J by 3 bases, 4 bases remained unmatched.

The chain has TRBV6-4 and TRBJ1-5; 7 nucleotides match TRBD1. Per germline, CDR1 MRHNA and CDR2 SNTAGT. Trimming took 2 bases from V and 5 from J; bases not matched to a gene: 15. The CDR3 length is 18 residues. CDR3 DNA sequence: TGTGCCAGCAGTGACCCGGGGGACAGCCCTCTCAGCCATCAGCCCCAGCATTTT. It specifies CASSDPGDSPLSHQPQHF.

The gene calls are TRBV30 and TRBJ1-4; 10 bases are a match to TRBD1. The CDR3 is made up of 14 amino acids. Losses at the gene ends were 5 bases for V and 6 bases for J; bases not matched to a gene: 6. Looked up from germline, CDR1 is GTSNPN and CDR2 is SVGIG (reference sequence). CDR3 sequence (DNA): TGTGCCTGGTCTGACGGGACAGGGGATGAAAAACTGTTTTTT. It encodes CAWSDGTGDEKLFF.

This chain uses TRBV7-2 with TRBJ2-3; the D is unclear. Trimming stripped 3 bases from V and 4 bases from J, with 17 bases between. The germline gives CDR1 SGHTA, CDR2 FQGNSA. The CDR3 is 16 amino acids. The CDR3 loop is CASSLQCCPVSDTQYF. In DNA, the CDR3 is TGTGCCAGCAGCTTGCAGTGTTGCCCTGTCTCAGATACGCAGTATTTT.

J is TRBJ1-1 and V is TRBV5-1; tentative D call: TRBD1 (5 bases). The V end lost 2 bases, the J end lost 3 bases, and 11 bases lay between the germline ends. Germline V lookup: CDR1 SGHRS, CDR2 YFSETQ. The CDR3 runs 14 residues. CDR3 in DNA: TGCGCCAGCAGCTTCGGGGTGGGGGACACTGAAGCTTTCTTT. Translating gives CASSFGVGDTEAFF. The whole variable domain, remainder taken from reference TRBV5-1 and TRBJ1-1, is KAGVTQTPRYLIKTRGQQVTLSCSPISGHRSVSWYQQTPGQGLQFLFEYFSETQRNKGNFPGRFSGRQFSNSRSEMNVSTLELGDSALYLCASSFGVGDTEAFFGQGTRLTVV.

V usage is TRBV5-1 and J usage is TRBJ2-7; TRBD1 is a possible D gene (6 bases). Trimming shortened V by 6 bases and J by 2 bases, and 21 bases separated the two germline ends. Germline CDR1 SGHRS, CDR2 YFSETQ. The CDR3 loop spans 16 amino acids. CDR3 DNA sequence: TGCGCCAGCAACAAAAGACCGGGACAAATAACCTACGAGCAGTACTTC. Its protein product is CASNKRPGQITYEQYF. The whole variable domain, remainder taken from reference TRBV5-1 and TRBJ2-7, is KAGVTQTPRYLIKTRGQQVTLSCSPISGHRSVSWYQQTPGQGLQFLFEYFSETQRNKGNFPGRFSGRQFSNSRSEMNVSTLELGDSALYLCASNKRPGQITYEQYFGPGTRLTVT.

This chain links TRBV5-5 with TRBJ2-7; D gene ambiguous. V was pared by 3 bases and J by 3 bases, with 13 bases between. Germline V gene lookup returns CDR1 SGHKS and CDR2 YYEKEE (reference sequence). The CDR3 is 14 residues long. The DNA for the CDR3 is TGTGCCAGCAGCTACACGACCCAGGACTACGAGCAGTACTTC. Translating gives CASSYTTQDYEQYF. Full variable domain (remainder filled in from reference TRBV5-5 and TRBJ2-7): DAGVTQSPTHLIKTRGQQVTLRCSPISGHKSVSWYQQVLGQGPQFIFQYYEKEERGRGNFPDRFSARQFPNYSSELNVNALLLGDSALYLCASSYTTQDYEQYFGPGTRLTVT.

The rearrangement links TRBV30 to TRBJ2-7; D unresolved. V was clipped by 4 bases and J by 4 bases, with 14 bases between them. Germline CDR1 is GTSNPN and CDR2 is SVGIG (reference sequence). The CDR3 covers 13 residues. The CDR3 sequence: CAWMGLFSYEQYF. CDR3 in DNA: TGTGCCTGGATGGGGTTGTTCTCTTACGAGCAGTACTTC.